The 15 T cell receptor beta chains below all came from one sample that was sequenced in a study of cytomegalovirus exposure and HLA in healthy donors. In the PCR, 60 Vbeta and 13 Jbeta primers were used. Generated by immunoSEQ multiplex PCR, the TCRdb table keeps only in-frame clones and is missing some. Of roughly 150,000 clones in the sample, 70% to 90% were seen once. The sequencing sample was made of PBMCs. The receptors were sampled from a man aged 25-45 years in good health and CMV-seropositive.

The chain couples TRBV6-5 to TRBJ1-2, with TRBD1 as a possible D gene (5 bases). Trimming took 2 bases from V and 6 from J, leaving 16 bases between them. Germline loops: CDR1 MNHEY, CDR2 SVGAGI. CDR3 size: 15 residues. CDR3: CASSYQPGRLDGYTF. Written as DNA, the CDR3 is TGTGCCAGCAGTTACCAACCAGGGAGGTTGGATGGCTACACCTTC.

The CDR3 sequence is CASRAGLNEQFF. As DNA, the CDR3 is TGTGCCAGCAGGGCAGGTCTGAATGAGCAGTTCTTC. This rearrangement joins TRBV5-4 to TRBJ2-1, with D unclear. Germline V gene sequence: CDR1 SGHNT, CDR2 YYREEE (reference sequence). CDR3 length equals 12 residues. The V and J ends lost 5 bases and 7 bases respectively, with 10 bases between them.

This rearrangement joins TRBV7-2 to TRBJ1-5, with D uncertain. The CDR3 consists of 12 residues. Germline V gene lookup returns CDR1 SGHTA and CDR2 FQGNSA. Trimming took 4 bases from V and 5 from J, leaving 6 bases between them. CDR3: CASSSPYQPQHF. The CDR3 region has the DNA TGTGCCAGCAGCTCCCCCTATCAGCCCCAGCATTTT.

The sample holds a few counts of this clone. The gene calls are TRBV5-1 and TRBJ1-1; 8 positions agree with TRBD1. The V segment lost 4 bases and the J segment 3 bases; nucleotides outside the gene matches: 17. Germline CDR1 reads SGHRS; CDR2 reads YFSETQ. The CDR3 covers 18 residues. DNA for the CDR3: TGCGCCAGCAGCCGAGTGGGACAGGTCTCTCCTTCGTACACTGAAGCTTTCTTT. It is translated as CASSRVGQVSPSYTEAFF. Based on the CDR3 plus reference TRBV5-1 and TRBJ1-1, the full variable domain is KAGVTQTPRYLIKTRGQQVTLSCSPISGHRSVSWYQQTPGQGLQFLFEYFSETQRNKGNFPGRFSGRQFSNSRSEMNVSTLELGDSALYLCASSRVGQVSPSYTEAFFGQGTRLTVV.

The CDR3 DNA is TGTGCCAGCAGCTTAGGGGACTTCACAGATACGCAGTATTTT. Protein sequence: CASSLGDFTDTQYF. This chain uses TRBV7-2 with TRBJ2-3; tentative D call: TRBD2 (6 bases). There are 14 residues in the CDR3. The V end lost 1 base, the J end lost 2 bases, and 7 bases lay between the germline ends. Germline assignment: CDR1 SGHTA and CDR2 FQGNSA.

The chain couples TRBV6-5 to TRBJ2-3; tentative D call: TRBD2 (7 bases). The CDR3 totals 12 residues. V gave up 6 bases and J gave up 8 bases, with 12 bases separating them. CDR1 and CDR2 (germline): MNHEY, SVGAGI. The CDR3 DNA is TGTGCCAGCAGCCCAGGGGAGGGTACGCAGTATTTT. Its protein is CASSPGEGTQYF.

The CDR3 nucleotides read TGTGCCAGCTCACGCCAGGACAGGGGGAGCACAGATACGCAGTATTTT. Protein sequence: CASSRQDRGSTDTQYF. V is TRBV18 and J is TRBJ2-3, with 10 bases lining up with TRBD1. V shed 4 bases and J 0 bases; nucleotides not matched to a gene: 4. This CDR3 spans 16 amino acids. Germline CDR1 KGHSH, CDR2 LQKENI.

A few counts support this clone. The chain recombines TRBV4-3 with TRBJ2-1; 8 bases line up with TRBD2. The CDR3 spans 15 residues. Germline V gene sequence: CDR1 LGHNA, CDR2 YSLEER. V lost 5 bases, J lost 2 bases, and 5 bases stayed unmatched. DNA of the CDR3: TGCGCCAGCAGCTCCCAGCGGGAGACCTACAATGAGCAGTTCTTC. Translated: CASSSQRETYNEQFF.

V and J are TRBV27 and TRBJ2-7; TRBD1 is a possible D gene (5 bases). Germline V gene data show CDR1 as MNHEY and CDR2 as SMNVEV (reference sequence). This CDR3 is built from 14 residues. The V gene lost 5 bases and the J gene lost 2 bases, with 13 bases spanning the gap. CDR3 loop: CASSRTTVTYEQYF. The CDR3 DNA sequence: TGTGCCAGCAGTCGGACGACAGTTACCTACGAGCAGTACTTC.

This rearrangement joins TRBV7-6 to TRBJ2-3; D ambiguous. Trimming took 5 bases from V and 0 from J, leaving 18 bases between them. The germline V gene has CDR1 SGHVS and CDR2 FNYEAQ. The CDR3 extends over 17 amino acids. CDR3 loop: CASSLLSAIASTDTQYF. The CDR3 nucleotides are TGTGCCAGCAGCCTCCTGAGTGCCATCGCTAGCACAGATACGCAGTATTTT.

This chain links TRBV11-2 with TRBJ2-7; 10 nucleotides match TRBD1. CDR3 length: 13 amino acids. Germline CDR1 SGHAT, CDR2 FQNNGV. V dropped 4 bases and J dropped 3; count of bases not matched to a gene: 0. The CDR3 spells CASSWDRGYEQYV. The CDR3 DNA reads TGTGCCAGCAGCTGGGACAGGGGCTACGAGCAGTACGTC.

As DNA, the CDR3 is TGTGCCAGCAGCCCTCGTAGGGGGCAGGAAAATGAAGCTTTCTTT. Translation: CASSPRRGQENEAFF. The chain uses TRBV7-9 and TRBJ1-1; 7 bases fit TRBD1. V dropped 5 bases and J dropped 7; count of bases not matched to a gene: 13. Looked up from germline, CDR1 is SEHNR and CDR2 is FQNEAQ (reference sequence). CDR3 length equals 15 residues.

The genes are TRBV19 and TRBJ2-2, with TRBD2 matching 8 bases. This CDR3 is 14 amino acids long. Germline V gene lookup returns CDR1 LNHDA and CDR2 SQIVND (reference sequence). V dropped 5 bases and J dropped 6; count of bases not matched to a gene: 5. This CDR3 reads CASSRTSSSGELFF. In nucleotides, the CDR3 is TGTGCCAGTAGTCGGACTAGCTCGTCCGGGGAGCTGTTTTTT.

A remark on this clone: Sequence at one end of the junction differs from germline and may be a read error. The chain carries TRBV30 and TRBJ2-5; D unclear. The CDR3 extends over 15 amino acids. From germline, CDR1 is GTSNPN and CDR2 SVGIG (reference sequence). In DNA form, the CDR3 reads TGTGCCTGGAGCTTTTCCCCCTCCTTGATAGAGACTCAGTACTTC. Translation: CAWSFSPSLIETQYF.

The rearrangement uses TRBV5-1 and TRBJ1-2; 7 bases agree with TRBD1. Germline V gene lookup returns CDR1 SGHRS and CDR2 YFSETQ. This CDR3 has 16 residues. Germline trimming cut 4 bases from V and 2 bases from J; bases unmatched to any gene: 11. This chain's CDR3 is CASSPVTDRRNYGYTF. The CDR3 region has the DNA TGCGCCAGCAGCCCGGTTACGGACAGGAGAAACTATGGCTACACCTTC.